These 18 T cell receptor beta chains originate from one sample sequenced in a study of control samples from healthy donors and cancer patients. Clones were read by immunoSEQ multiplex PCR, and TCRdb kept only the in-frame ones, dropping some. Altogether around 200,000 clones are present, over 85% being singletons, with the ten largest covering around 1.6%. Sequenced sample: blood. The receptors stem from a man aged 18 to 29 in good health.

The gene calls are TRBV2 and TRBJ1-4; possibly TRBD1 for D (5 bases). The CDR3 spans 16 residues. V was clipped by 5 bases and J by 4 bases, with 17 bases between them. The V gene's germline CDR1 is SNHLY and CDR2 FYNNEI. The CDR3 loop is CASSQLRQPINEKLFF. In DNA form, the CDR3 reads TGTGCCAGCAGTCAACTTAGACAGCCTATTAATGAAAAACTGTTTTTT. Together with reference TRBV2 and TRBJ1-4, the CDR3 gives the full variable domain: EPEVTQTPSHQVTQMGQEVILRCVPISNHLYFYWYRQILGQKVEFLVSFYNNEISEKSEIFDDQFSVERPDGSNFTLKIRSTKLEDSAMYFCASSQLRQPINEKLFFGSGTQLSVL.

The chain joins TRBV4-1 to TRBJ2-7, with 7 bases fitting TRBD2. The CDR3 is made up of 14 amino acids. V lost 0 bases and J lost 5; bases outside the gene matches: 4. The germline gives CDR1 MGHRA, CDR2 YSYEKL. The CDR3 is CASSQDQRGNEQYF. In DNA, the CDR3 is TGCGCCAGCAGCCAAGACCAGCGGGGCAACGAGCAGTACTTC.

The chain combines TRBV19 with TRBJ2-7, with TRBD1 identical over 8 bases. The CDR3 covers 14 residues. Germline V CDR1 and CDR2: LNHDA, SQIVND (reference sequence). Germline trimming cut 5 bases from V and 4 bases from J; bases unmatched to any gene: 7. The CDR3 here is CASSPRTGMYEQYF. CDR3 coding DNA: TGTGCCAGTAGTCCCCGGACAGGGATGTACGAGCAGTACTTC.

The chain joins TRBV6-5 to TRBJ1-1, with 7 bases matching TRBD1. The CDR3 is 14 residues long. After removal of 5 bases from V and 4 bases from J, the junction contained 7 bases not matched to a gene. In germline, CDR1 is MNHEY, CDR2 SVGAGI. The CDR3 DNA follows: TGTGCCAGCAGTCCGACAGGGAGGAGCACTGAAGCTTTCTTT. Translation: CASSPTGRSTEAFF.

The sample holds one count of this clone. V gene TRBV5-1 combines with J gene TRBJ2-3, with TRBD1 as a possible D gene (5 bases). The V end was cut by 0 bases, the J end by 4 bases, with 9 bases between. Germline CDR1 is SGHRS and CDR2 is YFSETQ. This CDR3 is 14 amino acids long. CDR3 nucleotides: TGCGCCAGCAGCTTGGAACAGGCGCCAGATACGCAGTATTTT. Translation: CASSLEQAPDTQYF.

V usage is TRBV29-1 and J usage is TRBJ2-1, with D possibly TRBD1 on 6 matching bases. V was cut by 7 bases and J by 1 base, with 11 bases left in between. Germline-derived CDR1 and CDR2 are SQVTM and ANQGSEA. The CDR3 extends over 13 amino acids. The DNA of the CDR3 is TGCAGCGCGCTAAGGGGGTCCTACAATGAGCAGTTCTTC. Amino acids: CSALRGSYNEQFF.

The chain recombines TRBV2 with TRBJ1-2; TRBD1 is a possible D gene (6 bases). Deletions cut 5 bases from V and 0 bases from J, with 13 bases between. This CDR3 is 15 amino acids long. CDR1 and CDR2 from the germline V gene are SNHLY and FYNNEI. CDR3 loop: CASSHRATPNYGYTF. The CDR3 coding sequence is TGTGCCAGCAGTCACAGGGCAACCCCTAACTATGGCTACACCTTC.

The chain joins TRBV5-5 to TRBJ1-2; D is unresolved. Germline CDR1 reads SGHKS; CDR2 reads YYEKEE (reference sequence). CDR3 size: 13 residues. V dropped 0 bases and J dropped 4 bases, with 7 bases sitting between them. DNA of the CDR3: TGTGCCAGCAGCTTGGAAAGTGTCTATGGCTACACCTTC. Translating it yields CASSLESVYGYTF. Complete variable domain (other parts from reference TRBV5-5 and TRBJ1-2): DAGVTQSPTHLIKTRGQQVTLRCSPISGHKSVSWYQQVLGQGPQFIFQYYEKEERGRGNFPDRFSARQFPNYSSELNVNALLLGDSALYLCASSLESVYGYTFGSGTRLTVV.

The gene calls are TRBV6-6 and TRBJ2-2, with D possibly matching TRBD2 (6 bases). Trimming stripped 5 bases from V and 2 bases from J, with 9 bases between. Germline V lookup: CDR1 MNHNY, CDR2 SVGAGI (reference sequence). The CDR3 contains 14 residues. The CDR3 DNA sequence: TGTGCCAGCAGTCGGGACTTTAACACCGGGGAGCTGTTTTTT. Protein: CASSRDFNTGELFF.

The J gene is TRBJ1-5, the V gene TRBV6-1; 9 nucleotides match TRBD1. V lost 4 bases, J lost 4 bases, and 8 bases stayed unmatched. Germline CDR1 reads MNHNS; CDR2 reads SASEGT. The CDR3 covers 16 residues. The CDR3 coding sequence is TGTGCCAGCAGTGGAACCCGGGACAGGGCTAATCAGCCCCAGCATTTT. Amino acids: CASSGTRDRANQPQHF.

The chain combines TRBV18 with TRBJ1-4; perhaps TRBD1 as D (5 bases). V was shortened by 4 bases and J by 0 bases, with 9 bases between the two germline ends. CDR1 and CDR2 (germline): KGHSH, LQKENI. This CDR3 comprises 15 residues. CDR3 region: CASSRQGSTNEKLFF. Written as DNA, the CDR3 is TGTGCCAGCTCACGTCAGGGTTCAACTAATGAAAAACTGTTTTTT.

Only one count was recorded for this clone. V gene TRBV19 combines with J gene TRBJ1-6; perhaps TRBD1 as D (6 bases). The V gene's germline CDR1 is LNHDA and CDR2 SQIVND (reference sequence). Trimming took 7 bases from V and 6 from J, leaving 19 bases between them. The CDR3 is made up of 16 amino acids. In DNA, the CDR3 is TGTGCCAGTATTTCAAAAGGGGGGGGGAGTAATTCACCCCTCCACTTT. Encoded protein: CASISKGGGSNSPLHF.

J is TRBJ2-7 and V is TRBV5-5; the D is unclear. Germline V CDR1 and CDR2: SGHKS, YYEKEE (reference sequence). The CDR3 is 14 amino acids. V shed 0 bases and J shed 2 bases, with 9 bases lying between them. The CDR3 DNA reads TGTGCCAGCAGCTTGGGGCAGTTTACCTACGAGCAGTACTTC. Amino acid sequence: CASSLGQFTYEQYF.

The sample holds one count of this clone. The V call is TRBV29-1, the J call TRBJ1-1; tentatively, D is TRBD1 (5 bases). CDR1 SQVTM and CDR2 ANQGSEA come from the germline V gene. The CDR3 has 13 amino acids. V was clipped by 1 base and J by 6 bases, with 12 bases between them. CDR3 region: CSVEARGFAEAFF. DNA for the CDR3: TGCAGCGTTGAAGCCCGGGGGTTCGCTGAAGCTTTCTTT.

This clone appeared once. The chain couples TRBV3-1 (or the pseudogene TRBV3-2) to TRBJ1-2, with 7 bases lining up with TRBD1. Germline CDR1 is LGHDT and CDR2 is YNNKEL (reference sequence). CDR3 length equals 14 residues. The J segment lost 6 bases and the V segment lost 0 bases, leaving 4 bases of the junction unmatched. The CDR3 nucleotides are TGTGCCAGCAGCCAAGATCCTACAGGGGATGGCTACACCTTC. Translating gives CASSQDPTGDGYTF.

This sequence joins TRBV7-3 and TRBJ2-1, with D possibly being TRBD2 (5 bases). Germline V gives CDR1 SGHTA, CDR2 FQGTGA. V lost 4 bases, J lost 9 bases, and 19 bases lay in between. The CDR3 runs 15 residues. The CDR3 sequence is CASSSRAGAAGEQFF. The CDR3 DNA reads TGTGCCAGCAGCTCCCGGGCGGGCGCGGCCGGTGAGCAGTTCTTC.

The J gene is TRBJ1-4, the V gene TRBV18; 7 bases are shared with TRBD1. Per germline, CDR1 KGHSH and CDR2 LQKENI. CDR3 length: 15 amino acids. Germline trimming cut 1 base from V and 6 bases from J; bases unmatched to any gene: 5. The CDR3 sequence is CASSPLTGAHEKLFF. The CDR3 DNA sequence: TGTGCCAGCTCACCACTCACAGGGGCCCATGAAAAACTGTTTTTT.

The V and J genes are TRBV7-9 and TRBJ2-3; 9 positions match TRBD2. CDR3 length: 18 residues. J lost 0 bases, V lost 1 base, and 8 bases had no gene match. Germline V gene sequence: CDR1 SEHNR, CDR2 FQNEAQ (reference sequence). In nucleotides, the CDR3 is TGTGCCAGCAGCTTAGGTAGCGGGGGCGACGCTAGCACAGATACGCAGTATTTT. Amino acids: CASSLGSGGDASTDTQYF.